This entry is about one T cell receptor beta chain. Its specificity is not known. Per the germline V gene, CDR1 is DFQATT and CDR2 is SNEGSKA (reference sequence). This CDR3 contains 16 residues. V was clipped by 6 bases and J by 0 bases; unmatched bases: 12. The authors prepared the TCRbeta library with unique molecular identifiers. TCRdb fed the PCR reads into MiXCR, producing one record per CDR3 protein. The repertoire holds about 100,000 distinct CDR3 sequences, 7% to 8% seen once, with about a sixth in the top ten. This specimen comes from a study of T-cell reconstitution after alpha-beta-depleted transplantation in children. Whole-study results and caveats: Two months or so post-transplant, alpha-beta T cells reportedly derived from several hundred expanded graft clones.

The chain carries TRBV20-1 and TRBJ2-3; 7 bases fit TRBD2. The TCR sequence derives from a boy younger than 10 with acute lymphoblastic leukemia, due to receive a stem cell transplant. Specimen: PBMCs, collected before TCRalphabeta/CD19-depleted stem cell transplant. CDR3 sequence: CSAHTGTISSTDTQYF. The CDR3 DNA reads as TGCAGTGCCCACACCGGGACTATCTCTAGCACAGATACGCAGTATTTT.